Sequencing of this T cell receptor beta chain was carried out in a study of shared clonotypes between healthy human individuals. Across the whole study: Each donor contributed plates that comprised three CD4 naive, three CD4 memory, two CD8 naive and one CD8 memory.

Study observations and caveats: Sequencing depth was expected to influence donor clonotype sharing. Despite large depth, rarefaction showed incomplete sorted-subset sequencing. Clonotypes which were not shared had lower generation probabilities than clonotypes that all four donors shared.

Data came from immunoSEQ multiplex PCR; TCRdb stores just in-frame clones and leaves some out. The sample has about 700,000 clones; about 91% are singletons. Points on this clone: Its antigen is undetermined.

CDR3 size: 11 residues. Trimming left V 6 bases short and J 6 bases short, with 12 bases between. Germline values: CDR1 SQVTM, CDR2 ANQGSEA. Terminally differentiated effector memory CD45RA+ cells were excluded by CCR7 positive selection of CD45RO-negative cells. The source of this sequence is a young man in good health. Sequenced material: naive CD8+ T cells sorted from blood. The chain uses TRBV29-1 and TRBJ2-7; D is ambiguous. CDR3: CSVQEASEQYF. Written as DNA, the CDR3 is TGCAGCGTCCAAGAAGCAAGCGAGCAGTACTTC.